These 8 T cell receptor beta chains share one sample of origin, sequenced in a study of T cell repertoires in cytomegalovirus infection. For these TCRs, the target antigens are not known. TCRdb recomputed calls from the reads with MiXCR, one row per CDR3 protein. The table has 700,000 to 950,000 distinct CDR3 sequences, 32% seen once; the top ten hold 9.5% to 15%. The source was cultured CD8+ T cells from PBMCs, collected from culture after CMV antigen stimulation. The receptors come from a human donor in good health (CMV status not recorded). Some clones in this sample may be carry-over from other donors' samples.

In regard to this clonotype: Given a much more abundant clone one base away, this may be a read error. The V gene is TRBV27, the J gene TRBJ2-6, with D uncertain. This CDR3 is 14 amino acids long. Trimming took off 3 bases at V and 0 bases at J, with 3 bases between the two ends. Germline V gene lookup returns CDR1 MNHEY and CDR2 SMNVEV (reference sequence). The CDR3 DNA follows: TGTGCCAGCAGTTTCCACTCTGGGGCCAACGTCCTGACTTTC. Translated, it gives CASSFHSGANVLTF. The whole variable domain, remainder taken from reference TRBV27 and TRBJ2-6, is EAQVTQNPRYLITVTGKKLTVTCSQNMNHEYMSWYRQDPGLGLRQIYYSMNVEVTDKGDVPEGYKVSRKEKRNFPLILESPSPNQTSLYFCASSFHSGANVLTFGAGSRLTVL.

This clonotype was seen a handful of times. The CDR3 DNA follows: TGTGCCAGCAGCCCATGGGCGGCTAGCGAGACCACAGATACGCAGTATTTT. It specifies CASSPWAASETTDTQYF. The V gene is TRBV7-6, the J gene TRBJ2-3, with a weak D call TRBD2 (6 bases). This CDR3 spans 17 amino acids. CDR1 and CDR2 from the germline V gene are SGHVS and FNYEAQ. V was trimmed by 5 bases and J by 2 bases, leaving 20 bases between them.

This clonotype was observed a few times. The rearrangement uses TRBV6-6 and TRBJ1-2; D gene unclear. Germline assignment: CDR1 MNHNY and CDR2 SVGAGI (reference sequence). This CDR3 is built from 16 residues. Trimming pared 0 bases from V and 3 bases from J, leaving 14 bases between. The CDR3 is CASSYSPLPGDYGYTF. The CDR3 DNA reads TGTGCCAGCAGTTACTCACCTCTCCCAGGCGACTATGGCTACACCTTC.

Details on this clonotype: This clone may be a read error of a much larger clone one base away. V is TRBV7-6 and J is TRBJ2-1; TRBD2 matches 7 bases. Germline-derived CDR1 and CDR2 are SGHVS and FNYEAQ. The CDR3 has 16 amino acids. As DNA, the CDR3 is TGTGTCAGCAGCTTGGACGGGGGGACTTCCTACAATGAGCAGTTCTTC. Translation: CVSSLDGGTSYNEQFF.

This clonotype was seen more than once but under ten times. Germline is not matched at one junction end, which may reflect a read error. This chain's CDR3 is CASSLRAGAAVETQYF. DNA for the CDR3: TGTGCTAGCAGCTTAAGGGCAGGGGCGGCAGTAGAGACCCAGTACTTC. This chain uses TRBV7-7 with TRBJ2-5; the D gene is possibly TRBD1 (6 bases). This CDR3 has 16 residues. Per the germline V gene, CDR1 is SSHAT and CDR2 is FNYEAQ (reference sequence).

This clonotype came up a few times. The chain is built from TRBV19 and TRBJ1-1; D perhaps matches TRBD1 (6 bases). The CDR3 is 14 residues long. The germline V and J ends were trimmed by 6 bases and 4 bases, with 15 bases remaining between them. Germline V gene sequence: CDR1 LNHDA, CDR2 SQIVND (reference sequence). The CDR3 coding sequence is TGTGCCAGTAGGCCTCTCGGGACAATCACTGAAGCTTTCTTT. Amino acids: CASRPLGTITEAFF.

J is TRBJ2-5 and V is TRBV12-3 or TRBV12-4, with D tentatively TRBD1 or TRBD2 (5 bases each). This CDR3 has 14 amino acids. The V end was cut by 1 base, the J end by 5 bases, with 11 bases between. The CDR3 DNA follows: TGTGCCAGCAGTTTAGACGGGACCGGGGAGACCCAGTACTTC. This sequence encodes CASSLDGTGETQYF.

In its sample, this clonotype was seen a few times. This rearrangement joins TRBV15 to TRBJ2-1; weak D call: TRBD2 (6 bases). The germline V and J ends were trimmed by 5 bases and 4 bases, with 9 bases remaining between them. CDR1 is LNHNV and CDR2 is YYDKDF in the germline V gene (reference sequence). The CDR3 runs 13 residues. As DNA, the CDR3 is TGTGCCACCAGCTCGGGACTTTACAATGAGCAGTTCTTC. Its translation is CATSSGLYNEQFF.